The clone carrying this TCR beta chain was observed a few times. Its antigen is as yet unknown. Trimming at V came to 3 bases and at J to 7 bases, leaving 10 bases not matched to a gene. CDR3 length equals 15 residues. Germline lookup yields CDR1 SGHVS and CDR2 FQNEAQ. Assay used: immunoSEQ multiplex PCR; TCRdb lists only in-frame clones, some missing. Of approximately 350,000 clones listed, around 66% are singletons. The sample originates from a study of cytotoxic CD8 clonotypes in ibrutinib-treated CLL. Across the study: Mean productive templates were around 260,000; mean productive rearrangements were around 93,000.

Study-wide results and limits: Clonality rose at ibrutinib response and fell back toward baseline at progression.

The TCR sequence derives from a human donor with chronic lymphocytic leukemia. The material was PBMCs, obtained after 36 months of ibrutinib treatment. This chain uses TRBV7-8 with TRBJ2-7; 9 bases are shared with TRBD1. The CDR3: CASSLVGDRAWEQYF. Here the CDR3 DNA reads TGTGCCAGCAGCTTGGTTGGGGACAGGGCGTGGGAGCAGTACTTC.